What follows are 7 T cell receptor beta chains derived from one specimen sequenced in a study of blood T cell repertoires in COVID-19. Some clones are missing from TCRdb's copy, which holds only in-frame ones; the method was immunoSEQ multiplex PCR. The sample gives about 260,000 clones, around 88% of which show up once; 0.95% to 1.5% is in the top ten. Source material: PBMCs or T cells enriched from blood (not recorded which). The receptors derive from a woman aged 40 to 50 with acute COVID-19.

This chain uses TRBV5-4 with TRBJ2-7; D is perhaps TRBD1 (7 bases). This CDR3 contains 16 residues. Trimming left V 4 bases short and J 6 bases short, with 23 bases between. The germline V gene encodes CDR1 SGHNT and CDR2 YYREEE (reference sequence). DNA for the CDR3: TGTGCCAGCAGCGCGGGACAGATCTACTACGGGGGCGAGCAGTACTTC. It is translated as CASSAGQIYYGGEQYF. Using reference TRBV5-4 and TRBJ2-7 for the parts outside the CDR3, the full variable domain is ETGVTQSPTHLIKTRGQQVTLRCSSQSGHNTVSWYQQALGQGPQFIFQYYREEENGRGNFPPRFSGLQFPNYSSELNVNALELDDSALYLCASSAGQIYYGGEQYFGPGTRLTVT.

V and J are TRBV7-9 and TRBJ1-1; D perhaps matches TRBD1 (5 bases). V was trimmed by 0 bases and J by 1 base, leaving 12 bases between them. The CDR3 covers 16 residues. Germline V gene lookup returns CDR1 SEHNR and CDR2 FQNEAQ (reference sequence). In nucleotides, the CDR3 is TGTGCCAGCAGCTTAGCTCACGGGGGGGAGAACACTGAAGCTTTCTTT. This encodes CASSLAHGGENTEAFF. Variable domain in full (rest from reference TRBV7-9 and TRBJ1-1): DTGVSQNPRHKITKRGQNVTFRCDPISEHNRLYWYRQTLGQGPEFLTYFQNEAQLEKSRLLSDRFSAERPKGSFSTLEIQRTEQGDSAMYLCASSLAHGGENTEAFFGQGTRLTVV.

This chain joins TRBV2 and TRBJ1-2; D possibly corresponds to TRBD1 (5 bases). The CDR3 length is 14 residues. Trimming left V 2 bases short and J 7 bases short, with 14 bases between. Germline V gene data show CDR1 as SNHLY and CDR2 as FYNNEI. CDR3 sequence: CASSETGQRTGYTF. The CDR3 DNA is TGTGCCAGCAGTGAAACTGGACAAAGAACTGGCTACACCTTC.

The chain has TRBV28 and TRBJ2-6; 9 nucleotides align to TRBD1. With 5 bases clipped from V and 0 bases from J, the junction kept 11 bases outside the gene matches. The CDR3 is 19 amino acids. Germline V gene lookup returns CDR1 MDHEN and CDR2 SYDVKM. CDR3 nucleotides: TGTGCCAGCAGTCGGACAGGGGAACCCGGTTACTCTGGGGCCAACGTCCTGACTTTC. This sequence encodes CASSRTGEPGYSGANVLTF.

The chain couples TRBV15 to TRBJ2-4, with 9 nucleotides matching TRBD1. Unmatched junction bases numbered 13, after V lost 10 bases and J lost 0 bases. Germline V gene sequence: CDR1 LNHNV, CDR2 YYDKDF (reference sequence). This CDR3 is 17 amino acids long. The CDR3 here is CAIGQGNIVVAKNIQYF. The CDR3 DNA sequence: TGTGCCATCGGACAGGGGAATATTGTGGTAGCCAAAAACATTCAGTACTTC. Looking up the rest from reference TRBV15 and TRBJ2-4 gives the full variable domain: DAMVIQNPRYQVTQFGKPVTLSCSQTLNHNVMYWYQQKSSQAPKLLFHYYDKDFNNEADTPDNFQSRRPNTSFCFLDIRSPGLGDTAMYLCAIGQGNIVVAKNIQYFGAGTRLSVL.

The genes are TRBV9 and TRBJ1-1; D gene unclear. The V end was cut by 4 bases, the J end by 6 bases, with 25 bases between. The length of the CDR3 is 17 residues. The germline gives CDR1 SGDLS, CDR2 YYNGEE. The CDR3 region has the DNA TGTGCCAGCAGCCCCCTGGGAGCTCGGAAGTCAGGCGCTGAAGCTTTCTTT. It translates to CASSPLGARKSGAEAFF. Complete variable domain (other parts from reference TRBV9 and TRBJ1-1): DSGVTQTPKHLITATGQRVTLRCSPRSGDLSVYWYQQSLDQGLQFLIQYYNGEERAKGNILERFSAQQFPDLHSELNLSSLELGDSALYFCASSPLGARKSGAEAFFGQGTRLTVV.

This sequence joins TRBV10-3 and TRBJ1-6, with D hard to call. The ends were cut back, 7 bases at V and 9 bases at J, with 10 bases in the middle. Germline V gene lookup returns CDR1 ENHRY and CDR2 SYGVKD. This CDR3 is 12 amino acids long. The CDR3 DNA reads as TGTGCCATCACCGACTTAGCTTCACCCCTCCACTTT. It yields the protein CAITDLASPLHF.